These 20 T cell receptor beta chains were sequenced from one sample in a study of beta chain features in type 1 diabetes. Sequenced material consisted of expressed TCRB transcripts (all of the isolated RNA was reverse transcribed). The repertoire was sequenced with immunoSEQ multiplex PCR; TCRdb's copy has only in-frame clones and lacks some. The table lists roughly 230,000 clones, around 9.6% of them singletons. Specimen: naive CD4+ T cells from blood. The source of these receptors is a woman under 30 in good health.

This clone was detected only a few times. This rearrangement joins TRBV7-2 to TRBJ2-5; 7 positions match TRBD1. CDR3 size: 14 residues. The V gene's germline CDR1 is SGHTA and CDR2 FQGNSA. Trimming took 7 bases from V and 4 from J; bases not matched to a gene: 9. The CDR3 nucleotides read TGTGCCAGCACTTTAAGGGACAGCCCAGAGACCCAGTACTTC. This codes for CASTLRDSPETQYF.

In its sample, this clone was seen a few times. The chain is built from TRBV25-1 and TRBJ2-1; D might be TRBD2 (5 bases). The CDR3 runs to 17 residues. Per the germline V gene, CDR1 is MGHDK and CDR2 is SYGVNS. Trimming stripped 0 bases from V and 0 bases from J, with 12 bases between. The CDR3 DNA reads TGTGCCAGCAGTGAATATGGCGGGTCGAGCTCCTACAATGAGCAGTTCTTC. It codes for CASSEYGGSSSYNEQFF.

The V and J genes are TRBV9 and TRBJ2-1; D possibly corresponds to TRBD2 (6 bases). Trimming stripped 2 bases from V and 8 bases from J, with 11 bases between. The CDR3 has 13 amino acids. The germline CDR1 and CDR2 sequences are SGDLS and YYNGEE. This CDR3 is CASSVAGWYEQFF. The DNA for the CDR3 is TGTGCCAGCAGCGTGGCGGGATGGTATGAGCAGTTCTTC.

In this sample, this clone turned up a few times. The genes are TRBV5-1 and TRBJ1-5, with TRBD1 identical over 7 bases. The CDR3 consists of 15 residues. Germline-derived CDR1 and CDR2 are SGHRS and YFSETQ. With V trimmed by 0 bases and J by 7 bases, 7 bases remained unmatched. CDR3 sequence reads: CASSLGAGGNQPQHF. CDR3 DNA sequence: TGCGCCAGCAGCTTGGGTGCAGGGGGGAACCAGCCCCAGCATTTT.

The rearrangement links TRBV5-1 to TRBJ2-2; 9 bases are shared with TRBD2. CDR1 is SGHRS, CDR2 YFSETQ, per germline. Trimming took 4 bases from V and 1 from J; bases not matched to a gene: 20. This CDR3 contains 21 residues. The CDR3 reads CASSPPAVGFSGGWNTGELFF. The CDR3 nucleotides are TGCGCCAGCAGCCCCCCGGCGGTGGGCTTTAGCGGGGGCTGGAACACCGGGGAGCTGTTTTTT.

This clone was seen a few times. The J gene is TRBJ2-7, the V gene TRBV5-1, with D possibly being TRBD2 (5 bases). This CDR3 is built from 13 residues. CDR1 is SGHRS, CDR2 YFSETQ, per germline. Trimming left V 2 bases short and J 0 bases short, with 6 bases between. The CDR3 bases are TGCGCCAGCAGCTTCGGGAACTCCTACGAGCAGTACTTC. This encodes CASSFGNSYEQYF. The entire variable domain, with the rest obtained from reference TRBV5-1 and TRBJ2-7, is as follows: KAGVTQTPRYLIKTRGQQVTLSCSPISGHRSVSWYQQTPGQGLQFLFEYFSETQRNKGNFPGRFSGRQFSNSRSEMNVSTLELGDSALYLCASSFGNSYEQYFGPGTRLTVT.

The chain couples TRBV18 to TRBJ2-2; D uncertain. The germline V and J ends were trimmed by 6 bases and 3 bases, with 8 bases remaining between them. The CDR3 is 13 amino acids. The germline V gene has CDR1 KGHSH and CDR2 LQKENI. CDR3 bases: TGTGCCAGCTCCCGACTTGACACCGGGGAGCTGTTTTTT. It yields the protein CASSRLDTGELFF. Drawing the rest from reference TRBV18 and TRBJ2-2, the complete variable domain is NAGVMQNPRHLVRRRGQEARLRCSPMKGHSHVYWYRQLPEEGLKFMVYLQKENIIDESGMPKERFSAEFPKEGPSILRIQQVVRGDSAAYFCASSRLDTGELFFGEGSRLTVL.

The V gene is TRBV25-1, the J gene TRBJ2-5; tentative D call: TRBD2 (6 bases). The germline V gene has CDR1 MGHDK and CDR2 SYGVNS. With 6 bases removed from V and 10 bases from J, the gap between germline ends came to 12 bases. The CDR3 length is 11 residues. CDR3 loop: CASSRGGVQYF. DNA for the CDR3: TGTGCCAGCAGCCGGGGCGGGGTCCAGTACTTC.

This clone was seen a handful of times. This sequence joins TRBV19 and TRBJ1-1, with unresolved D. The CDR3 extends over 12 amino acids. V lost 11 bases to trimming and J lost 0 bases, with 10 bases between them. CDR1 and CDR2 from the germline V gene are LNHDA and SQIVND (reference sequence). The CDR3 nucleotides read TGTGCCTCCCAGAGGGTGAACACTGAAGCTTTCTTT. It yields the protein CASQRVNTEAFF.

The chain recombines TRBV15 with TRBJ2-7; a possible D gene is TRBD2 (5 bases). Germline CDR1 and CDR2: LNHNV and YYDKDF (reference sequence). Between the trimmed V and J ends, which lost 1 base and 4 bases, there was a span of 14 bases. The CDR3 runs to 15 residues. CDR3 residues: CATSRGGLAGYEQYF. The CDR3 region has the DNA TGTGCCACCAGCAGAGGCGGGCTAGCTGGATACGAGCAGTACTTC.

The V and J genes are TRBV28 and TRBJ1-1, with D unresolved. V lost 4 bases and J lost 1, with 13 bases in between. Germline V gives CDR1 MDHEN, CDR2 SYDVKM. This CDR3 is 15 amino acids long. The CDR3 here is CASSYVSSTNTEAFF. The CDR3 DNA follows: TGTGCCAGCAGTTATGTGTCGTCTACGAACACTGAAGCTTTCTTT.

V gene TRBV5-6 combines with J gene TRBJ2-7; perhaps TRBD1 as D (6 bases). The V gene's germline CDR1 is SGHDT and CDR2 YYEEEE. The CDR3 length is 14 residues. Trimming shortened V by 4 bases and J by 6 bases, and 17 bases separated the two germline ends. CDR3 DNA sequence: TGTGCCAGCAGCCCTCTCAACAGGGTTGGCGAGCAGTACTTC. Residues: CASSPLNRVGEQYF.

There are a few counts of this clone. This rearrangement joins TRBV28 to TRBJ2-7; 7 nucleotides match TRBD1. V shed 8 bases, J shed 2 bases, and the junction held 9 bases outside the gene matches. The germline V gene has CDR1 MDHEN and CDR2 SYDVKM. CDR3 length equals 14 residues. The CDR3: CASAKDRVPYEQYF. CDR3 DNA: TGTGCCAGCGCCAAAGACAGGGTCCCCTACGAGCAGTACTTC.

The chain couples TRBV6-5 to TRBJ2-3; D possibly corresponds to TRBD2 (6 bases). The germline V and J ends were trimmed by 9 bases and 3 bases, with 13 bases remaining between them. CDR1 and CDR2 from the germline V gene are MNHEY and SVGAGI. The length of the CDR3 is 13 residues. CDR3 DNA sequence: TGTGCCAGTGGGGAGCGGGCGACAGATACGCAGTATTTT. Translating gives CASGERATDTQYF.

The CDR3 nucleotides are TGTGCCAGCAGCTCGCATGTTACAGCCAGCTCCTACAATGAGCAGTTCTTC. It translates to CASSSHVTASSYNEQFF. The chain has TRBV11-2 and TRBJ2-1; D remains unclear. Trimming took 4 bases from V and 0 from J, leaving 16 bases between them. Germline-derived CDR1 and CDR2 are SGHAT and FQNNGV. The CDR3 is 17 amino acids. The whole variable domain, remainder taken from reference TRBV11-2 and TRBJ2-1, is EAGVAQSPRYKIIEKRQSVAFWCNPISGHATLYWYQQILGQGPKLLIQFQNNGVVDDSQLPKDRFSAERLKGVDSTLKIQPAKLEDSAVYLCASSSHVTASSYNEQFFGPGTRLTVL.

This clone showed up just a few times. The CDR3 DNA reads as TGTGCCAGCAGCTTAGGGCAGGGCCGGGCTTTCTTT. Its protein is CASSLGQGRAFF. V gene TRBV7-9 combines with J gene TRBJ1-1; the D gene is possibly TRBD1 (5 bases). Between the trimmed V and J ends, which lost 1 base and 11 bases, there was a span of 11 bases. This CDR3 region has 12 residues. Germline loops: CDR1 SEHNR, CDR2 FQNEAQ (reference sequence).

This clone occurred once. V usage is TRBV6-5 and J usage is TRBJ1-2; D gene ambiguous. Between the trimmed V and J ends, which lost 6 bases and 2 bases, there was a span of 10 bases. The CDR3 runs to 13 residues. Germline CDR1 is MNHEY and CDR2 is SVGAGI. The CDR3 DNA reads as TGTGCCAGCAGCTCCGGGAAGAACTATGGCTACACCTTC. This encodes CASSSGKNYGYTF.

The chain has TRBV30 and TRBJ2-3; maybe TRBD2 (6 bases). CDR3 length: 14 residues. The germline gives CDR1 GTSNPN, CDR2 SVGIG (reference sequence). V lost 3 bases to trimming and J lost 0 bases, with 10 bases between them. CDR3: CAWRGLTSTDTQYF. The CDR3 DNA sequence: TGTGCCTGGAGGGGACTCACTAGCACAGATACGCAGTATTTT.

The chain combines TRBV9 with TRBJ1-1; 9 bases agree with TRBD1. Germline V gives CDR1 SGDLS, CDR2 YYNGEE. The CDR3 contains 15 residues. Losses at the gene ends were 0 bases for V and 6 bases for J; bases not matched to a gene: 6. DNA for the CDR3: TGTGCCAGCAGCGTAGGGGACAGGGTGACCCCTGAAGCTTTCTTT. Translating it yields CASSVGDRVTPEAFF.

This chain uses TRBV7-2 with TRBJ2-1; 7 bases line up with TRBD2. There are 14 residues in the CDR3. CDR1 and CDR2 (germline): SGHTA, FQGNSA. V shed 5 bases, J shed 1 base, and the junction held 2 bases outside the gene matches. As DNA, the CDR3 is TGTGCCAGCAGCCCGGGGGGATCCTACAATGAGCAGTTCTTC. This translates into CASSPGGSYNEQFF.